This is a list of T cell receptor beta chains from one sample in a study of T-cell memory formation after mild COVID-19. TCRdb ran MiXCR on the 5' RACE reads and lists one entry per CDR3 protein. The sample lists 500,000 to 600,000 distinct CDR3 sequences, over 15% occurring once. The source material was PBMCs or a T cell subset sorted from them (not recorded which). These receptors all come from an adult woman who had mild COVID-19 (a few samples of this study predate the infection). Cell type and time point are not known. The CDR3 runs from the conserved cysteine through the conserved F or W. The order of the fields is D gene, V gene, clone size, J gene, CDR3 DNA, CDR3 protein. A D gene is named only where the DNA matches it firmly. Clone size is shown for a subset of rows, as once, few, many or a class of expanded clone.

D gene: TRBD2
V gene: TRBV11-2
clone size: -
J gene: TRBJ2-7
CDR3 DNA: TGTGCCAGCAGCTTAGATCTGGGGCTAGCGGTCTACGAGCAGTACTTC
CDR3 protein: CASSLDLGLAVYEQYF

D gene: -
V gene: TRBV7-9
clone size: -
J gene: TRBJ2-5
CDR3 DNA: TGTGCCAGCAGCTCTCCGGGACGTGCCGATGGGGAGACCCAGTACTTC
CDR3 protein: CASSSPGRADGETQYF

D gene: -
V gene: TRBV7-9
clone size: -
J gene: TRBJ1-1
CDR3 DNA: TGTGCCAGCAGGGACCCGGGGACTGAAGCTTTCTTT
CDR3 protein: CASRDPGTEAFF

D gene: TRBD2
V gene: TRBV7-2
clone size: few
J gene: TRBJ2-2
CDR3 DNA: TGTGCCAGCAGCTCCCCCCCAGACTTAGCGGGGTCGAGCACCGGGGAGCTGTTTTTT
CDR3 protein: CASSSPPDLAGSSTGELFF

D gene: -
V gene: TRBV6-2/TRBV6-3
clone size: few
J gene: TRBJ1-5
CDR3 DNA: TGTGCCAGCAAGGACATGAAGGGCAATCAGCCCCAGCATTTT
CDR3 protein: CASKDMKGNQPQHF

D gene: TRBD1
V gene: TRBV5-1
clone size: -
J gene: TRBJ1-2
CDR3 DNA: TGCGCCAGCAGCTCCCCGACAGGGGTAGGGGGCTACACCTTC
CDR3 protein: CASSSPTGVGGYTF

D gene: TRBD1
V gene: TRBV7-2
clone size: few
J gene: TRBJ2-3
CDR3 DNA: TGTGCCAGCAGCTTAGCCGGGACAGTCACAGATACGCAGTATTTT
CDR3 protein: CASSLAGTVTDTQYF

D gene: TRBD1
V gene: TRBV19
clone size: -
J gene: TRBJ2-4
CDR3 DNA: TGTGCCAGTAGTGACCGGGACAGGGCCGGGTTAACCAAAAACATTCAGTACTTC
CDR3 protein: CASSDRDRAGLTKNIQYF

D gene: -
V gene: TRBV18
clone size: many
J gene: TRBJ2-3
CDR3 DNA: TGTGCCAGCAGTCCTCGGGCAGATACGCAGTATTTT
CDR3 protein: CASSPRADTQYF

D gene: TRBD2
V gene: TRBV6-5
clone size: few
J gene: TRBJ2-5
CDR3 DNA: TGTGCCAGCAGTCCCCGTAGCCTAGCGGCGTACCAAGAGACCCAGTACTTC
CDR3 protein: CASSPRSLAAYQETQYF